This T cell receptor beta chain derives from a study of early T cells in non-severe SARS-CoV-2 infection. Study details: Sequencing of bulk RNA from unsorted whole blood was done, without chain pairing.

Findings of the study overall: A preference for anti-spike CD8 responses marked VDJdb matching, which missed private and CD4 specificities.

The CDR3 covers 12 residues. Trimming left V 2 bases short and J 2 bases short, with 4 bases between. From germline, CDR1 is SGHAT and CDR2 FQNNGV. The table lists this clonotype with many counts. Its matching antigen is unknown. Individual cDNA molecules were tagged with unique molecular identifiers, the study reported. One entry per CDR3 protein results from TCRdb running MiXCR on the 5' RACE reads. There are 76,000 or so distinct CDR3 sequences in the sample; 10% to 12% occur only once, and approximately 4.5% lies in the top ten. The sample taken for sequencing was whole blood. The chain links TRBV11-2 to TRBJ2-7; D unclear. The sequence was collected from an adult who was a healthcare worker with PCR-confirmed SARS-CoV-2 infection or an uninfected control (not recorded which). This CDR3 is CASSLTPYEQYF. For the CDR3, the DNA is TGTGCCAGCAGCTTAACTCCCTACGAGCAGTACTTC. Combining the CDR3 with reference TRBV11-2 and TRBJ2-7 gives the whole variable domain EAGVAQSPRYKIIEKRQSVAFWCNPISGHATLYWYQQILGQGPKLLIQFQNNGVVDDSQLPKDRFSAERLKGVDSTLKIQPAKLEDSAVYLCASSLTPYEQYFGPGTRLTVT.